This TCR beta chain was obtained from a study of identical twins' blood T cells. Study observations and caveats: Mainly, cloneset size products determined shared clonotypes, twins included.

Libraries were made from RNA as TCR cDNA, using a modified protocol. TCRdb re-derived calls from the 5' RACE reads in MiXCR, one entry per CDR3 protein. The sample lists roughly 340,000 distinct CDR3 sequences; about 28% were seen once. Three pairs of healthy female monozygous twins were the donors. Likely shared infections and vaccines: all three twin pairs were reared together. The CDR3 is 16 amino acids. The germline CDR1 and CDR2 sequences are SEHNR and FQNEAQ (reference sequence). The junction had 6 bases not matched to a gene; V was cut back by 5 bases and J by 0 bases. This clonotype was observed a few times. Its target is unknown.

Sequencing was carried out using PBMCs. This clonotype was sampled from a woman aged 18 to 55 in good health. The V and J genes are TRBV7-9 and TRBJ2-5, with 10 bases fitting TRBD2. The CDR3 here is CASSTGLAVYQETQYF. In nucleotides, the CDR3 is TGTGCCAGCAGCACTGGACTAGCGGTGTACCAAGAGACCCAGTACTTC.